This entry features one T cell receptor beta chain sequence. The CDR3 is made up of 18 amino acids. CDR1 and CDR2 from the germline V gene are SGHTA and FQGNSA. V lost 0 bases to trimming and J lost 2 bases; unmatched junction nucleotides: 9. Here immunoSEQ multiplex PCR was the method, and the copy in TCRdb shows in-frame clones only, minus some. The sample has some 54,000 clones; 77% are singletons. This specimen comes from a study of OX40 agonist ivuxolimab in advanced cancers. The sequencing here drew on CD4+ or CD8+ T cells sorted from blood, taken in a trial of the OX40 agonist ivuxolimab. The chain recombines TRBV7-2 with TRBJ2-3; TRBD2 matches 9 bases. The TCR comes from an adult with an advanced solid tumor such as melanoma, head and neck, liver or kidney cancer. This CDR3 reads CASSLAAGGGGVTDTQYF. DNA for the CDR3: TGTGCCAGCAGCTTAGCGGCTGGTGGCGGGGGGGTCACAGATACGCAGTATTTT.